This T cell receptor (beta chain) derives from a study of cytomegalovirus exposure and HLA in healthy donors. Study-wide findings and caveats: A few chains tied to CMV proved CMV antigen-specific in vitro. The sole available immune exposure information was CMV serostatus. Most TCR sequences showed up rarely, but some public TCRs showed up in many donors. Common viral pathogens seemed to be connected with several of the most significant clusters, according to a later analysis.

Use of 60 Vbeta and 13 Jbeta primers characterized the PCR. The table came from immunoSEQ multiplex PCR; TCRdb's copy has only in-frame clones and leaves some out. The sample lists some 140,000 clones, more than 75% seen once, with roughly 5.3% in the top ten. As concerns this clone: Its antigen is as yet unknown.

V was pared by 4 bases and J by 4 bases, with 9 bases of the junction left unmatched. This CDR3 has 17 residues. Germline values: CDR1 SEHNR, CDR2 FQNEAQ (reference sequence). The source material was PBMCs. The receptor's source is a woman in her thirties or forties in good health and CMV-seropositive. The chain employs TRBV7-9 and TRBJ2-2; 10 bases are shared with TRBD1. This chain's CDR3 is CASSSPTGTGATGELFF. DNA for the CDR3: TGTGCCAGCAGCTCCCCGACCGGGACAGGGGCCACCGGGGAGCTGTTTTTT.